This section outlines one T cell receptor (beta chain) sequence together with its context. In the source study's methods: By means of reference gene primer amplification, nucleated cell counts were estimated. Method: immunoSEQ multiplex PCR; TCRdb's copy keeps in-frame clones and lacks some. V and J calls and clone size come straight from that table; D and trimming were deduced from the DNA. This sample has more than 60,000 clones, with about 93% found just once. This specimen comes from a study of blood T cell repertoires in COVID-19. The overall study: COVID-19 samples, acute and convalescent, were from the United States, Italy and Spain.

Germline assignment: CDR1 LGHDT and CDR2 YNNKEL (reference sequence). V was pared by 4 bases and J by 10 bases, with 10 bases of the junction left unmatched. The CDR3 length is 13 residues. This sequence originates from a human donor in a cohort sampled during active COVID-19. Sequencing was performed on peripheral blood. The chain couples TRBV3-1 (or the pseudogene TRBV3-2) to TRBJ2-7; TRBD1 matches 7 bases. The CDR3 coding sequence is TGTGCCAGCAGCCGAATGACAACAGGGGAACAGTACTTC. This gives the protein CASSRMTTGEQYF.